The 2 T cell receptor beta chains in this list originate from one sample, sequenced in a study of blood T cell repertoires in COVID-19. Profiled with immunoSEQ multiplex PCR; TCRdb holds only in-frame clones, not every one. Of roughly 170,000 clones in the sample, approximately 90% were seen once. Sequenced material: peripheral blood. The receptors derive from a woman younger than 30 who had recovered from COVID-19.

The chain links TRBV15 to TRBJ1-2; the match to TRBD1 covers 7 bases. Unmatched junction bases numbered 4, after V lost 5 bases and J lost 4 bases. Germline V CDR1 and CDR2: LNHNV, YYDKDF (reference sequence). The CDR3 is 13 residues long. CDR3 protein: CATSSRDSYGYTF. In nucleotides, the CDR3 is TGTGCCACCAGCTCCCGGGACAGCTATGGCTACACCTTC.

This chain uses TRBV27 with TRBJ1-1; no firm D call. V was trimmed by 6 bases and J by 10 bases, leaving 12 bases between them. The CDR3 has 11 amino acids. Germline CDR1 reads MNHEY; CDR2 reads SMNVEV (reference sequence). CDR3 DNA: TGTGCCAGCAGCTCAGACTTTATAGCTTTCTTT. Residues: CASSSDFIAFF.